Each of the 3 T cell receptor beta chains below was sequenced from the same sample in a study of blood T cells in healthy people across ages. The authors ran a second PCR of about 6 to 12 cycles using a sample-barcoded 5' primer and a J-beta primer mix. Each CDR3 protein is one row after TCRdb ran MiXCR on the 5' RACE reads. The sample consists of roughly 700,000 distinct CDR3 sequences, 45% to 50% of them appearing once. Sample: blood. These receptors came from a woman aged 60-75 years in good health.

This clonotype was counted only a few times. J is TRBJ2-2 and V is TRBV4-3; TRBD2 agrees at 7 bases. This CDR3 is 16 amino acids long. The junction had 8 bases not matched to a gene; V was cut back by 0 bases and J by 7 bases. CDR1 is LGHNA, CDR2 YSLEER, per germline. The CDR3: CASSQEGGSADGELFF. The CDR3 DNA is TGCGCCAGCAGCCAAGAGGGGGGGTCTGCCGACGGGGAGCTGTTTTTT.

The chain recombines TRBV4-2 with TRBJ2-1, with 9 bases matching TRBD2. The trim removed 0 bases at V and 8 bases at J, leaving 11 bases unmatched. The CDR3 is 17 amino acids. Germline V gene data show CDR1 as LGHNA and CDR2 as YNFKEQ. The CDR3 region is CASSQDYVGGRAYEQFF. Written as DNA, the CDR3 is TGTGCCAGCAGCCAAGACTACGTGGGCGGGAGGGCGTATGAGCAGTTCTTC.

This chain joins TRBV6-5 and TRBJ2-1; 9 bases line up with TRBD2. The trim removed 5 bases at V and 8 bases at J, leaving 10 bases unmatched. CDR1 and CDR2 from the germline V gene are MNHEY and SVGAGI. This CDR3 is built from 15 residues. The CDR3 nucleotides read TGTGCCAGCAGTCCTTATAGCGGGAGAGGTTATGAGCAGTTCTTC. This translates into CASSPYSGRGYEQFF.